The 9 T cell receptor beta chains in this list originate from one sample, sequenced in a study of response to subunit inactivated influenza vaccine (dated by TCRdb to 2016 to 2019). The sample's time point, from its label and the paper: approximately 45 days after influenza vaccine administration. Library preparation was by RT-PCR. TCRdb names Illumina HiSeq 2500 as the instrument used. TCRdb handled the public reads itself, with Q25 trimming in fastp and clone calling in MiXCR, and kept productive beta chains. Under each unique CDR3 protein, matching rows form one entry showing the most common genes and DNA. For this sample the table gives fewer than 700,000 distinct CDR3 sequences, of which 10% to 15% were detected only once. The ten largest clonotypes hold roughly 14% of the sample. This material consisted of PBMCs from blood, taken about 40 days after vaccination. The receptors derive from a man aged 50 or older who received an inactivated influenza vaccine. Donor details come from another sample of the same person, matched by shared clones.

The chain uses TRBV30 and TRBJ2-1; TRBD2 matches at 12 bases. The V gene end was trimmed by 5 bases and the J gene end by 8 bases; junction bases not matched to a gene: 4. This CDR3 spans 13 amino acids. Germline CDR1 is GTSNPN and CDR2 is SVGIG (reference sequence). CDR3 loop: CAWRLAGVHEQFF. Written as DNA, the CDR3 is TGTGCCTGGCGACTAGCGGGAGTCCATGAGCAGTTCTTC.

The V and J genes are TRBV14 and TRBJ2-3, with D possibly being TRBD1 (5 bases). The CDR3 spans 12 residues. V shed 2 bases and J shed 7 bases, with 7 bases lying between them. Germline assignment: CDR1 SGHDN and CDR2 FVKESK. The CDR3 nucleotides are TGTGCCAGCAGCCAACAGGGTTATACGCAGTATTTT. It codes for CASSQQGYTQYF. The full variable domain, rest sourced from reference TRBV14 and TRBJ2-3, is EAGVTQFPSHSVIEKGQTVTLRCDPISGHDNLYWYRRVMGKEIKFLLHFVKESKQDESGMPNNRFLAERTGGTYSTLKVQPAELEDSGVYFCASSQQGYTQYFGPGTRLTVL.

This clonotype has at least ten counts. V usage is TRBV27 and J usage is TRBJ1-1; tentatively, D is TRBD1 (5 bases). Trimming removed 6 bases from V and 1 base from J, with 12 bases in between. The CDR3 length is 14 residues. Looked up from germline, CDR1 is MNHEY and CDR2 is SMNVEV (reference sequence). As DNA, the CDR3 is TGTGCCAGCAGCCCCGGGACTCCGAACACTGAAGCTTTCTTT. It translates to CASSPGTPNTEAFF.

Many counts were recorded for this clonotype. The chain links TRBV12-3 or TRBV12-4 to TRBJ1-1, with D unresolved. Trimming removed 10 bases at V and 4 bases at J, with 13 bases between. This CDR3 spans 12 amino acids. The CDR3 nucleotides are TGTGCCACCTCGTCTTGGCCCACTGAAGCTTTCTTT. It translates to CATSSWPTEAFF.

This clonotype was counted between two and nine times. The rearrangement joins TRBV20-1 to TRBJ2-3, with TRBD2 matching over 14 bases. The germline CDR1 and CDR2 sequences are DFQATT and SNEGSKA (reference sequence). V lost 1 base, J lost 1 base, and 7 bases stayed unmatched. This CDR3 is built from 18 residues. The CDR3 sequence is CSARGGLAGDLGTDTQYF. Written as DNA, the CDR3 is TGCAGTGCTAGAGGGGGACTAGCGGGAGATCTGGGCACAGATACGCAGTATTTT.

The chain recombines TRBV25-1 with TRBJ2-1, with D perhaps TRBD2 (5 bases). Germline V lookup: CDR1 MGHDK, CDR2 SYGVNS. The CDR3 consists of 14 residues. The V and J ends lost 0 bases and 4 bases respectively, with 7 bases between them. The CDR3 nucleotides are TGTGCCAGCAGTGAATACCGGGGATACAATGAGCAGTTCTTC. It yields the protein CASSEYRGYNEQFF.

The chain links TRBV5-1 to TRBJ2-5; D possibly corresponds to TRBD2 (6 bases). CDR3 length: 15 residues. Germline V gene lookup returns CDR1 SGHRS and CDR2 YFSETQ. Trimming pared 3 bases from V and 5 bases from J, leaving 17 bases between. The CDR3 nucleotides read TGCGCCAGCAGCTCCGGGGACTCGGGTGCGGAGACCCAGTACTTC. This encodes CASSSGDSGAETQYF.

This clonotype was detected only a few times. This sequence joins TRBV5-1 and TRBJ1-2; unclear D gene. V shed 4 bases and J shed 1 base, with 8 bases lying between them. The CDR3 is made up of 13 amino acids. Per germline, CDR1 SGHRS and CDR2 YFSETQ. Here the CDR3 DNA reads TGCGCCAGCAGCCAACGGAGTAACTATGGCTACACCTTC. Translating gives CASSQRSNYGYTF. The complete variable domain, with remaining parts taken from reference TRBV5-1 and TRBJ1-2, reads KAGVTQTPRYLIKTRGQQVTLSCSPISGHRSVSWYQQTPGQGLQFLFEYFSETQRNKGNFPGRFSGRQFSNSRSEMNVSTLELGDSALYLCASSQRSNYGYTFGSGTRLTVV.

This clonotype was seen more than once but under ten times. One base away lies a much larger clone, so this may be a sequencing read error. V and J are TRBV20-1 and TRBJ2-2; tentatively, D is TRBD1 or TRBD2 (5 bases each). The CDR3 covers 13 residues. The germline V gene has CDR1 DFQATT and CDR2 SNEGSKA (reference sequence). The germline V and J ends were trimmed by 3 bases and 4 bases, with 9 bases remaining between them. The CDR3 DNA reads TGCAGTGCTAGGGGGGTCAGCACCGGGGAGCTGTTTTTT. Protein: CSARGVSTGELFF.